The next 18 T cell receptor beta chains were all read from a single sample in a study of cytomegalovirus exposure and HLA in healthy donors. The PCR made use of 60 Vbeta and 13 Jbeta primers. Assay: immunoSEQ multiplex PCR; the TCRdb copy retains only in-frame clones and omits some. The sample yields around 170,000 clones, around 73% seen once. Input material: PBMCs. These receptors all come from a man in his 60s in good health and CMV-seronegative.

The J gene is TRBJ1-2, the V gene TRBV19; D ambiguous. Germline assignment: CDR1 LNHDA and CDR2 SQIVND (reference sequence). This CDR3 spans 13 amino acids. The V end lost 7 bases, the J end lost 0 bases, and 9 bases lay between the germline ends. The DNA of the CDR3 is TGTGCCAGTACCCACGGGACTAACTATGGCTACACCTTC. Its translation is CASTHGTNYGYTF.

This chain joins TRBV5-4 and TRBJ2-5; 8 positions match TRBD1. Looked up from germline, CDR1 is SGHNT and CDR2 is YYREEE (reference sequence). Trimming removed 4 bases from V and 5 bases from J; junction bases left unmatched: 7. The CDR3 runs to 14 residues. DNA for the CDR3: TGTGCCAGCAGCCTAAAGACAGGGGCCGAGACCCAGTACTTC. Translation gives CASSLKTGAETQYF.

The chain links TRBV5-1 to TRBJ2-3, with D unresolved. Germline V gives CDR1 SGHRS, CDR2 YFSETQ. V lost 0 bases and J lost 2, with 10 bases in between. This CDR3 is built from 15 residues. The CDR3 DNA follows: TGCGCCAGCAGCTTGGAAGACTCCTCCACAGATACGCAGTATTTT. Its protein product is CASSLEDSSTDTQYF. The full variable domain, rest sourced from reference TRBV5-1 and TRBJ2-3, is KAGVTQTPRYLIKTRGQQVTLSCSPISGHRSVSWYQQTPGQGLQFLFEYFSETQRNKGNFPGRFSGRQFSNSRSEMNVSTLELGDSALYLCASSLEDSSTDTQYFGPGTRLTVL.

This clone was observed a handful of times. The chain couples TRBV18 to TRBJ2-7; 8 bases are a match to TRBD2. Unmatched junction bases numbered 13, after V lost 8 bases and J lost 7 bases. The CDR3 loop spans 14 amino acids. CDR1 is KGHSH and CDR2 is LQKENI in the germline V gene. This CDR3 is CASLYPGLVSEQYF. The CDR3 DNA follows: TGTGCCAGCCTTTACCCGGGACTAGTGAGTGAGCAGTACTTC.

In this sample, this clone turned up a few times. The V call is TRBV9, the J call TRBJ2-1; TRBD2 is a possible D gene (7 bases). CDR3 length equals 15 residues. The germline V gene has CDR1 SGDLS and CDR2 YYNGEE. Trimming stripped 0 bases from V and 2 bases from J, with 9 bases between. The CDR3 reads CASSVEGGPYNEQFF. CDR3 DNA: TGTGCCAGCAGCGTAGAGGGGGGGCCCTACAATGAGCAGTTCTTC.

This sequence joins TRBV27 and TRBJ2-7, with 7 bases aligning to TRBD1. Germline loops: CDR1 MNHEY, CDR2 SMNVEV (reference sequence). The CDR3 contains 13 residues. V shed 5 bases and J 3 bases; nucleotides not matched to a gene: 4. The CDR3 reads CASSPTGVYEQYF. The CDR3 DNA reads as TGTGCCAGCAGTCCTACAGGGGTCTACGAGCAGTACTTC.

J is TRBJ2-3 and V is TRBV19; no clear D. The CDR3 is made up of 14 amino acids. Trimming removed 4 bases from V and 0 bases from J, with 8 bases in between. CDR1 and CDR2 (germline): LNHDA, SQIVND (reference sequence). The CDR3 sequence is CASSTQRSTDTQYF. CDR3 coding DNA: TGTGCCAGTAGTACCCAACGGAGCACAGATACGCAGTATTTT. The whole variable domain, remainder taken from reference TRBV19 and TRBJ2-3, is DGGITQSPKYLFRKEGQNVTLSCEQNLNHDAMYWYRQDPGQGLRLIYYSQIVNDFQKGDIAEGYSVSREKKESFPLTVTSAQKNPTAFYLCASSTQRSTDTQYFGPGTRLTVL.

The genes are TRBV5-1 and TRBJ2-5, with 9 bases identical to TRBD1. The CDR3 loop spans 17 amino acids. Germline CDR1 and CDR2: SGHRS and YFSETQ. Trimming removed 4 bases from V and 0 bases from J; junction bases left unmatched: 10. CDR3 bases: TGCGCCAGCAGCGTTACCGGGACAGGGTTTTACCAAGAGACCCAGTACTTC. The encoded protein is CASSVTGTGFYQETQYF.

The chain carries TRBV5-1 and TRBJ1-1; 9 bases align to TRBD1. Germline-derived CDR1 and CDR2 are SGHRS and YFSETQ. Losses at the gene ends were 4 bases for V and 8 bases for J; bases not matched to a gene: 9. The CDR3 contains 14 residues. This chain's CDR3 is CASSTTGGPTEAFF. CDR3 nucleotide sequence: TGCGCCAGCAGCACGACAGGGGGACCTACCGAAGCTTTCTTT.

The rearrangement joins TRBV7-2 to TRBJ1-6, with D possibly matching TRBD1 (5 bases). Trimming stripped 4 bases from V and 9 bases from J, with 10 bases between. The germline V gene has CDR1 SGHTA and CDR2 FQGNSA. There are 13 residues in the CDR3. DNA for the CDR3: TGTGCCAGCAGCTCCCGGGGGATTTCACCCCTCCACTTT. It specifies CASSSRGISPLHF. Complete variable domain (other parts from reference TRBV7-2 and TRBJ1-6): GAGVSQSPSNKVTEKGKDVELRCDPISGHTALYWYRQSLGQGLEFLIYFQGNSAPDKSGLPSDRFSAERTGGSVSTLTIQRTQQEDSAVYLCASSSRGISPLHFGNGTRLTVT.

This clone turned up a few times. The chain couples TRBV25-1 to TRBJ2-5, with TRBD2 as a possible D gene (5 bases). Germline V gives CDR1 MGHDK, CDR2 SYGVNS. The CDR3 runs to 16 residues. V lost 0 bases and J lost 2, with 13 bases in between. The CDR3 coding sequence is TGTGCCAGCAGTGAATATCGGGGTCTTCCACAAGAGACCCAGTACTTC. Translating gives CASSEYRGLPQETQYF.

In DNA, the CDR3 is TGTGCCAGCAGGACACAGCAAGAGACCCAGTACTTC. It yields the protein CASRTQQETQYF. The chain couples TRBV7-9 to TRBJ2-5; D is unclear. Trimming stripped 6 bases from V and 2 bases from J, with 7 bases between. The length of the CDR3 is 12 residues. In germline, CDR1 is SEHNR, CDR2 FQNEAQ (reference sequence).

J is TRBJ1-1 and V is TRBV2, with no clear D. V was cut by 6 bases and J by 6 bases, with 5 bases left in between. Germline V gene sequence: CDR1 SNHLY, CDR2 FYNNEI. The CDR3 consists of 10 residues. CDR3: CASRRAEAFF. Written as DNA, the CDR3 is TGTGCCAGCAGGCGGGCTGAAGCTTTCTTT.

CDR3 loop: CASSSLNTQYF. Written as DNA, the CDR3 is TGTGCCAGCAGCTCCCTAAATACGCAGTATTTT. The chain has TRBV7-2 and TRBJ2-3; no clear D gene. The V and J ends lost 4 bases and 7 bases respectively, with 6 bases between them. The CDR3 is 11 amino acids. Germline CDR1 SGHTA, CDR2 FQGNSA.

This clone was found once. Other nucleotide sequences in the sample specify the same CDR3. V usage is TRBV19 and J usage is TRBJ2-3; the D is unclear. The germline V gene encodes CDR1 LNHDA and CDR2 SQIVND (reference sequence). V shed 0 bases and J shed 0 bases, with 4 bases lying between them. The CDR3 runs to 14 residues. DNA of the CDR3: TGTGCCAGTAGTATAGACAGAAGCACAGATACGCAGTATTTT. This codes for CASSIDRSTDTQYF.

V and J are TRBV11-3 and TRBJ2-1; 10 bases are a match to TRBD2. CDR3 length equals 15 residues. The germline V gene has CDR1 SGHNT and CDR2 YENEEA. V trimming: 6 bases; J trimming: 4 bases; junction bases outside the gene matches: 6. CDR3 in amino acids: CASSTTSGVYNEQFF. In nucleotides, the CDR3 is TGTGCCAGCAGTACTACTAGCGGGGTTTACAATGAGCAGTTCTTC.

The chain combines TRBV10-3 with TRBJ2-2, with D maybe TRBD2 (6 bases). Germline loops: CDR1 ENHRY, CDR2 SYGVKD. The V end was cut by 4 bases, the J end by 7 bases, with 13 bases between. The CDR3 extends over 14 amino acids. CDR3 DNA sequence: TGTGCCATCAGTGTAGGGCGGGGAGACGGGGAGCTGTTTTTT. Translated: CAISVGRGDGELFF.

This clone occurred a few times. V is TRBV11-3 and J is TRBJ1-2; possible D gene TRBD1, 6 bases. The CDR3 runs to 14 residues. V shed 4 bases and J shed 6 bases, with 15 bases lying between them. The germline gives CDR1 SGHNT, CDR2 YENEEA. For the CDR3, the DNA is TGTGCCAGCAGCTCGGGACATATCCGACATGGCTACACCTTC. Its protein product is CASSSGHIRHGYTF.